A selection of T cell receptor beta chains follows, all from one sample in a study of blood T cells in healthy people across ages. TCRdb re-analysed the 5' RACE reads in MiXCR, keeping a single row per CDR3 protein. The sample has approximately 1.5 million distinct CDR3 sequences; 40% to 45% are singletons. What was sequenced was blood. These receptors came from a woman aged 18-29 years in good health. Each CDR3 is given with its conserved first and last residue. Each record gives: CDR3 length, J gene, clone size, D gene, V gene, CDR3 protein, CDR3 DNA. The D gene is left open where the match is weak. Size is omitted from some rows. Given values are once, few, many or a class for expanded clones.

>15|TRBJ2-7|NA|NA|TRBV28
CGSSFWATDTYEQYF
TGTGGCAGCAGTTTTTGGGCAACGGATACCTACGAGCAGTACTTC
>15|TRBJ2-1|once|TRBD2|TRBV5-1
CASSLPSGRAGEQFF
TGCGCCAGCAGCTTGCCTAGCGGGAGGGCCGGTGAGCAGTTCTTC
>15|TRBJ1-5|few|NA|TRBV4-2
CASSHELARDQPQHF
TGTGCCAGCAGCCACGAGCTGGCCAGAGATCAGCCCCAGCATTTT
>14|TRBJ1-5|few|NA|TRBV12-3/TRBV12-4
CASSLADPNQPQHF
TGTGCCAGCAGTTTAGCCGATCCCAATCAGCCCCAGCATTTT
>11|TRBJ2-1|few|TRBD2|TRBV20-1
CSATRTSEQFF
TGCAGTGCTACCCGGACTAGCGAGCAGTTCTTC
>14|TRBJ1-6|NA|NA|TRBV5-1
CASRLGQDNSPLHF
TGCGCCAGCAGGCTGGGACAAGATAATTCACCCCTCCACTTT
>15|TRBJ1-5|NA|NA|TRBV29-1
CSVVIGAGGNQPQHF
TGCAGCGTTGTAATAGGGGCTGGGGGCAATCAGCCCCAGCATTTT
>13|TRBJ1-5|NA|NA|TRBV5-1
CASEKGWYQPQHF
TGCGCCAGCGAAAAGGGGTGGTATCAGCCCCAGCATTTT
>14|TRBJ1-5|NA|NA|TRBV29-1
CSVEFGGRGQPQHF
TGCAGCGTTGAATTTGGGGGCCGGGGGCAGCCCCAGCATTTT
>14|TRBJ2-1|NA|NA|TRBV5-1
CASSRETEYNEQFF
TGCGCCAGCAGCCGTGAGACTGAATACAATGAGCAGTTCTTC
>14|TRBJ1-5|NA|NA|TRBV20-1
CSARDRRGAQPQHF
TGCAGTGCTAGAGATAGGCGGGGTGCTCAGCCCCAGCATTTT
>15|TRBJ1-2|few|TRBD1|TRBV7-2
CASSRSGTGVYGYTF
TGTGCCAGCAGCCGATCCGGGACAGGGGTCTATGGCTACACCTTC
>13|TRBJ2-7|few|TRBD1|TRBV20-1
CSASLTGAYEQYF
TGCAGTGCTAGTCTGACAGGGGCCTACGAGCAGTACTTC
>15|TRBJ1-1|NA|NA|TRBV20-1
CSARREGRMNTEAFF
TGCAGTGCTAGGAGGGAAGGGCGTATGAACACTGAAGCTTTCTTT
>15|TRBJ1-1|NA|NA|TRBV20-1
CSARDRQRGDTEAFF
TGCAGTGCTAGAGATCGGCAAAGGGGAGACACTGAAGCTTTCTTT
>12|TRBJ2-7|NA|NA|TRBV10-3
CAISDSVLEQYF
TGTGCCATCAGTGACTCGGTCCTCGAGCAGTACTTC
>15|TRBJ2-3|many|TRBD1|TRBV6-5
CASSSDRAGTDTQYF
TGTGCCAGCAGTTCCGACAGGGCCGGCACAGATACGCAGTATTTT
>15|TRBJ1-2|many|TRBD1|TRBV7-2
CASSLGTGLGYGYTF
TGTGCCAGCAGCTTAGGGACAGGGTTGGGGTATGGCTACACCTTC
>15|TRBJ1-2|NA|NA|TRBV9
CASSVGGPSNYGYTF
TGTGCCAGCAGCGTAGGGGGACCTTCGAACTATGGCTACACCTTC
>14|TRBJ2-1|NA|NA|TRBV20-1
CSARDRRGRGEQFF
TGCAGTGCTAGAGATCGGAGGGGGAGGGGTGAGCAGTTCTTC
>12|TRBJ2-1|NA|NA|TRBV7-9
CASSGGSNEQFF
TGTGCCAGCAGCGGTGGCAGCAATGAGCAGTTCTTC
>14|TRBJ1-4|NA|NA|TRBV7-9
CASSFVRDNEKLFF
TGTGCCAGCAGCTTCGTCAGGGACAATGAAAAACTGTTTTTT
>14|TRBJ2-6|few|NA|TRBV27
CASTFSSGANVLTF
TGTGCCAGCACCTTCAGCTCTGGGGCCAACGTCCTGACTTTC
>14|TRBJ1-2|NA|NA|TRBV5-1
CASSPGRAIYGYTF
TGCGCCAGCAGCCCGGGCAGGGCAATCTATGGCTACACCTTC
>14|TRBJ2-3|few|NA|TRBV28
CASSFLQGIDTQYF
TGTGCCAGCAGTTTCCTGCAGGGGATCGATACGCAGTATTTT
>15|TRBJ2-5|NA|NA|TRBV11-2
CASSLVSDQGGTQYF
TGTGCCAGCAGCTTAGTCTCCGATCAGGGGGGGACCCAGTACTTC
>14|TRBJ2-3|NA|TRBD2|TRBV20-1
CSARRLAVTDTQYF
TGCAGTGCTAGAAGGCTAGCGGTCACAGATACGCAGTATTTT
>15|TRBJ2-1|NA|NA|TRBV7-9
CASSITQGLLNEQFF
TGTGCCAGCAGCATAACGCAGGGACTGCTAAATGAGCAGTTCTTC
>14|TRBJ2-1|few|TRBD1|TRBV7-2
CASSHDRGYNEQFF
TGTGCCAGCAGCCACGACAGGGGATACAATGAGCAGTTCTTC
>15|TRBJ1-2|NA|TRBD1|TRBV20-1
CSARVGQGVGYGYTF
TGCAGTGCTAGAGTCGGACAGGGGGTGGGATATGGCTACACCTTC
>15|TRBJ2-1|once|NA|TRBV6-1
CASAPPISPYNEQFF
TGTGCCAGCGCCCCTCCGATTTCCCCCTACAATGAGCAGTTCTTC
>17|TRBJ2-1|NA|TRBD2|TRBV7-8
CARGNSGGRSSYNEQFF
TGTGCCCGCGGTAATAGCGGGGGCCGAAGCTCCTACAATGAGCAGTTCTTC
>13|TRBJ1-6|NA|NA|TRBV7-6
CVSSQDNNSPLHF
TGTGTCAGCAGCCAAGATAATAATTCACCCCTCCACTTT
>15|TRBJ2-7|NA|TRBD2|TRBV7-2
CASSFRTSGIHEQYF
TGTGCCAGCAGTTTCCGGACTAGCGGGATTCACGAGCAGTACTTC
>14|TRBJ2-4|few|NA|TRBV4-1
CASSQEGEENIQYF
TGCGCCAGCAGCCAAGAGGGCGAGGAAAACATTCAGTACTTC
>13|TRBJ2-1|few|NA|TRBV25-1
CASSEDNYNEQFF
TGTGCCAGCAGTGAAGACAACTACAATGAGCAGTTCTTC
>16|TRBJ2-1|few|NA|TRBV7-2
CASSWRPTREGNEQFF
TGTGCCAGCAGCTGGCGGCCGACTAGAGAGGGCAATGAGCAGTTCTTC
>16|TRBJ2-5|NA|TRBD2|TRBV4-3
CASSQDWSGIFNEQYF
TGCGCCAGCAGCCAAGATTGGAGCGGGATCTTCAATGAGCAGTACTTC
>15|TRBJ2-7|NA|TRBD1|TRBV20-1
CSARDFRQGAFEQYF
TGCAGTGCTAGAGATTTTCGACAGGGGGCGTTCGAGCAGTACTTC
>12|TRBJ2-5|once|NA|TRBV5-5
CASSYDGGKQYF
TGTGCCAGCAGCTACGACGGCGGGAAACAGTACTTC
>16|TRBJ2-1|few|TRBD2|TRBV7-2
CASSLGLAGGQMEQFF
TGTGCCAGCAGCTTAGGCCTAGCGGGGGGCCAGATGGAGCAGTTCTTC
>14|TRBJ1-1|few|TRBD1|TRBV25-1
CASRGEGANTEAFF
TGTGCCAGCAGGGGGGAGGGGGCCAACACTGAAGCTTTCTTT
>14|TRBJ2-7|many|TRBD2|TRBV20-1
CSARVGGSSYEQYF
TGCAGTGCTAGAGTCGGGGGGTCCTCCTACGAGCAGTACTTC
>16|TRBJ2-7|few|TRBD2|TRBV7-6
CASSSNPSGSLYEQYF
TGTGCCAGCAGCTCGAACCCTAGCGGGAGTCTCTACGAGCAGTACTTC
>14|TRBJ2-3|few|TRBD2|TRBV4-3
CASSRLAHTDTQYF
TGCGCCAGCAGCCGACTAGCGCACACAGATACGCAGTATTTT